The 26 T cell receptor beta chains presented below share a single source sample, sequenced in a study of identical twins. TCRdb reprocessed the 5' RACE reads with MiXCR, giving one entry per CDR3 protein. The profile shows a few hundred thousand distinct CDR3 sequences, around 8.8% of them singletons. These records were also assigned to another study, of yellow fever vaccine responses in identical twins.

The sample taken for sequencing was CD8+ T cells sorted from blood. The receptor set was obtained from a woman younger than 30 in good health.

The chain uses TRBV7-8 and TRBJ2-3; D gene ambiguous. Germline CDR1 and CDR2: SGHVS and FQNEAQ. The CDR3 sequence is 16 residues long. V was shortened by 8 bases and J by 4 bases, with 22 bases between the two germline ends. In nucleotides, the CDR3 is TGTGCCAGCGGCAAATTGGACGTTTTCGTTTCAGATACGCAGTATTTT. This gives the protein CASGKLDVFVSDTQYF. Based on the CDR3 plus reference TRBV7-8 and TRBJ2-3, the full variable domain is GAGVSQSPRYKVAKRGQDVALRCDPISGHVSLFWYQQALGQGPEFLTYFQNEAQLDKSGLPSDRFFAERPEGSVSTLKIQRTQQEDSAVYLCASGKLDVFVSDTQYFGPGTRLTVL.

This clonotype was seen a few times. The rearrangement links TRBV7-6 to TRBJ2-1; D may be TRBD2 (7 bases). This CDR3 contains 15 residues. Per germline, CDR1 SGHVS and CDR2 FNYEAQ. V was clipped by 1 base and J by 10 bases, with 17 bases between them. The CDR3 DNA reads TGTGCCAGCAGCTTAGTGGGGGGGCCGGGAGAGGAGCAGTTCTTC. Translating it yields CASSLVGGPGEEQFF.

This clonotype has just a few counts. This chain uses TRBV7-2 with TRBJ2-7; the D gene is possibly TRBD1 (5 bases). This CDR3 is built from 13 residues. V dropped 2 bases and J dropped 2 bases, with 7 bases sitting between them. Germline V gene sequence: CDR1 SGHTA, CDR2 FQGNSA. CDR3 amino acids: CASSLRTPYEQYF. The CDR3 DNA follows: TGTGCCAGCAGCTTAAGGACACCCTACGAGCAGTACTTC.

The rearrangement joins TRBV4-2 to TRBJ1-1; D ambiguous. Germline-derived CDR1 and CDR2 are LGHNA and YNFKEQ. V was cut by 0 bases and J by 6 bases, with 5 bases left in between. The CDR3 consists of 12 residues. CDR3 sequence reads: CASSQDRSEAFF. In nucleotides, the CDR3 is TGTGCCAGCAGCCAAGATAGGTCTGAAGCTTTCTTT.

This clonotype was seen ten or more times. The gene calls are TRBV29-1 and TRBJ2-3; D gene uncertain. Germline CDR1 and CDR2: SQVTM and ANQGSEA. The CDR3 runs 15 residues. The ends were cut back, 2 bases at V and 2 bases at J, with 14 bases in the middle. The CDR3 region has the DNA TGCAGCGTTGAACTGGCAGACCGTGCCACAGATACGCAGTATTTT. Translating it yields CSVELADRATDTQYF.

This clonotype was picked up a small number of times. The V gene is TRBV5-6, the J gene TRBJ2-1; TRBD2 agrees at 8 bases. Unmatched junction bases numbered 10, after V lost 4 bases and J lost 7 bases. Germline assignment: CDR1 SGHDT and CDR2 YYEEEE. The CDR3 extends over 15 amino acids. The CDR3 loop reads CASSISGGRTNEQFF. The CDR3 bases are TGTGCCAGCAGCATCAGCGGGGGCCGAACGAATGAGCAGTTCTTC.

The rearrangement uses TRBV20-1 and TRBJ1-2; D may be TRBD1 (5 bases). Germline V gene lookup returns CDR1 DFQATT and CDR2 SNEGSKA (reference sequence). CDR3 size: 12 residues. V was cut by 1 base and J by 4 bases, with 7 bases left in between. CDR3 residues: CSARGGTYGYTF. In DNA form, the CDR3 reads TGCAGTGCTAGAGGGGGGACCTATGGCTACACCTTC.

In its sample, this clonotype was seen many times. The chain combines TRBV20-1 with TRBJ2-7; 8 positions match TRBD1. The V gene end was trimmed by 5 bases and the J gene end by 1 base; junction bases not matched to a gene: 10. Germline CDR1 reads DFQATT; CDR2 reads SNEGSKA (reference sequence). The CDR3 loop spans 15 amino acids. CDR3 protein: CSALDRVKSSYEQYF. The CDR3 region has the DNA TGCAGTGCTTTGGACAGGGTCAAGTCTTCCTACGAGCAGTACTTC.

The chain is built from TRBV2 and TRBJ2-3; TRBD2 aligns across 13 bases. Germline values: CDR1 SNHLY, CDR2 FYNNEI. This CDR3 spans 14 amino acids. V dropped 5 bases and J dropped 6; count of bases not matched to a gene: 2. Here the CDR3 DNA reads TGTGCCAGCAGTTGGACTAGCGGGAGTGATACGCAGTATTTT. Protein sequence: CASSWTSGSDTQYF.

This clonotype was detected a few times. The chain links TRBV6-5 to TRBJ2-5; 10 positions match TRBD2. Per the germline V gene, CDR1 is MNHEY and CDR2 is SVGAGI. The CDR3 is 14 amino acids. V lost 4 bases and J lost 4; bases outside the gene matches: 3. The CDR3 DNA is TGTGCCAGCAGTTCACTAGCGGGGTTAGAGACCCAGTACTTC. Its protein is CASSSLAGLETQYF.

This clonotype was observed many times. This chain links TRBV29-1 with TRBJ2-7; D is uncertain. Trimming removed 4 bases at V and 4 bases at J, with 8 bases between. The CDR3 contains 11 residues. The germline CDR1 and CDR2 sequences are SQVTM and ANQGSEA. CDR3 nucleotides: TGCAGCGTTGGACACGGTTACGAGCAGTACTTC. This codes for CSVGHGYEQYF.

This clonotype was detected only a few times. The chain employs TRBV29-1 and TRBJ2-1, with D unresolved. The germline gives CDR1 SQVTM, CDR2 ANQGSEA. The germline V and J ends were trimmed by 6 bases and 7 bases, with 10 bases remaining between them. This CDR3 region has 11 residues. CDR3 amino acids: CSVRAPNEQFF. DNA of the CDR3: TGCAGCGTCCGCGCTCCTAATGAGCAGTTCTTC.

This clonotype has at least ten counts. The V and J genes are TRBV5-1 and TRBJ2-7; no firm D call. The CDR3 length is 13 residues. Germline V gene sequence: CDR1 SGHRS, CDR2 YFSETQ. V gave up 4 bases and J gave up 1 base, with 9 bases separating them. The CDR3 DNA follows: TGCGCCAGCAGCGTGGGTGCTTCCTACGAGCAGTACTTC. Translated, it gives CASSVGASYEQYF.

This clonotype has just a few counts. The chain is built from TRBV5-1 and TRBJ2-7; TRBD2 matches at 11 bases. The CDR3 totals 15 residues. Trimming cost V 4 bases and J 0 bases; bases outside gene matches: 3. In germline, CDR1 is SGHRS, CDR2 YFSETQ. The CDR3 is CASSPTSGTSYEQYF. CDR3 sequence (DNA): TGCGCCAGCAGCCCGACTAGCGGGACCTCCTACGAGCAGTACTTC.

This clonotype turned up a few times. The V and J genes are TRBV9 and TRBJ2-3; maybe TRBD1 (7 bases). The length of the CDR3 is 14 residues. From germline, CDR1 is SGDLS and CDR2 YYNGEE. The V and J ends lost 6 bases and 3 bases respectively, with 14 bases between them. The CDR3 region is CASNWAGGTDTQYF. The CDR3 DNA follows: TGTGCCAGCAACTGGGCAGGGGGGACAGATACGCAGTATTTT.

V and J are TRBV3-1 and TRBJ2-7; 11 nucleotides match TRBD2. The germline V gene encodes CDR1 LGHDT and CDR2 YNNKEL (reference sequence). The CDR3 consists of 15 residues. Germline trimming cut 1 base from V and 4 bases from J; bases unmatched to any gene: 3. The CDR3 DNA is TGTGCCAGCAGCCAAGTAGCGGGGGGGCCGTACGAGCAGTACTTC. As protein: CASSQVAGGPYEQYF.

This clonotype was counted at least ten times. In nucleotides, the CDR3 is TGTGCCACCAGCAGAGATCTGTTAGAGATGACCTACAATGAGCAGTTCTTC. This sequence encodes CATSRDLLEMTYNEQFF. The chain has TRBV15 and TRBJ2-1; no reliable D call. With 0 bases removed from V and 2 bases from J, the gap between germline ends came to 14 bases. The CDR3 length is 17 residues. CDR1 and CDR2 from the germline V gene are LNHNV and YYDKDF (reference sequence).

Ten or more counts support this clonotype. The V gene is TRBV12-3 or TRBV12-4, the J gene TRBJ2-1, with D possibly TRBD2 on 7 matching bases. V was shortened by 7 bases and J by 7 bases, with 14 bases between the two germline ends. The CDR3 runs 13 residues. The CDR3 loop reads CASKGGVGNEQFF. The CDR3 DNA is TGTGCCAGCAAGGGGGGGGTCGGGAATGAGCAGTTCTTC.

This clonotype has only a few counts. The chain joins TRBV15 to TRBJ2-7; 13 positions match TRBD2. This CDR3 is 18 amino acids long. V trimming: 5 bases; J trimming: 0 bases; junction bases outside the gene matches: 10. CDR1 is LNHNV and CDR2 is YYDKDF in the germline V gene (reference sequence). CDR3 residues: CATSGAAGTSGNSYEQYF. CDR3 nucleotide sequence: TGTGCCACCAGCGGAGCTGCAGGGACTAGCGGGAACTCCTACGAGCAGTACTTC.

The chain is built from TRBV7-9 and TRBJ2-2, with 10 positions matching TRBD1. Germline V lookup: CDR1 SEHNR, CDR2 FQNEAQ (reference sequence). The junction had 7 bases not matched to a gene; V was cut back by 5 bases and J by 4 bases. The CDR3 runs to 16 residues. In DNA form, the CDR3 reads TGTGCCAGCAGCGACGGGACAGGGGCCCTCACCGGGGAGCTGTTTTTT. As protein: CASSDGTGALTGELFF.

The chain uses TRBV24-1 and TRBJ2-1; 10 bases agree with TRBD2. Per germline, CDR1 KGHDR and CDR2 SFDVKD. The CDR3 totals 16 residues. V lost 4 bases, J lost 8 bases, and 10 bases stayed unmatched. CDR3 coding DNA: TGTGCCACCAGTGAAAATAGCGGGAGGAAGGCTGATGAGCAGTTCTTC. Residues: CATSENSGRKADEQFF.

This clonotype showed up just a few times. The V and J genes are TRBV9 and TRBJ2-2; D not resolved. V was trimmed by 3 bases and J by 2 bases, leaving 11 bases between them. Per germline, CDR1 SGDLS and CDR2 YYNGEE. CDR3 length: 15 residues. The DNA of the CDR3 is TGTGCCAGCAGCGACTCCCAGATTAACACCGGGGAGCTGTTTTTT. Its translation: CASSDSQINTGELFF.

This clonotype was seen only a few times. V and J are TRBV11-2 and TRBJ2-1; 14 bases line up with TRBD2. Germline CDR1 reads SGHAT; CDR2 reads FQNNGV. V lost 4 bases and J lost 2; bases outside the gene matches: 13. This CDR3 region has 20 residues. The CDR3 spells CASSSPLHWTSGRTYNEQFF. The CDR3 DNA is TGTGCCAGCAGCTCGCCCCTCCATTGGACTAGCGGGAGGACCTACAATGAGCAGTTCTTC.

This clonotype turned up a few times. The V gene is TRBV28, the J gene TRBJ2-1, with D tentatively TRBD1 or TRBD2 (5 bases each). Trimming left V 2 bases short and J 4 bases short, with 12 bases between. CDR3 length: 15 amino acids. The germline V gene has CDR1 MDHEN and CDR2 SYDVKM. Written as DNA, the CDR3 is TGTGCCAGCAGTTTAGGGGGAGCTTTTTACAATGAGCAGTTCTTC. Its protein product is CASSLGGAFYNEQFF. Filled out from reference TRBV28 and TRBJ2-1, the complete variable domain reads DVKVTQSSRYLVKRTGEKVFLECVQDMDHENMFWYRQDPGLGLRLIYFSYDVKMKEKGDIPEGYSVSREKKERFSLILESASTNQTSMYLCASSLGGAFYNEQFFGPGTRLTVL.

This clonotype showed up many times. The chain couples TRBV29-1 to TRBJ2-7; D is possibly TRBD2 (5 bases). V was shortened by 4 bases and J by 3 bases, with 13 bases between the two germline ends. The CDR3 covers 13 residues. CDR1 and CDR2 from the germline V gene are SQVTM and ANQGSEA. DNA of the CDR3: TGCAGCGTTGTGAGGGAAGAGGACTACGAGCAGTACTTC. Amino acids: CSVVREEDYEQYF.

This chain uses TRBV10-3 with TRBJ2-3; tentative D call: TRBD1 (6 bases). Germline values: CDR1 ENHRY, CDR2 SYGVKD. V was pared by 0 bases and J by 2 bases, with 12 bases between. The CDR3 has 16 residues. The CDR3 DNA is TGTGCCATCAGTGAGTCTGGGGGCCCTCCCACAGATACGCAGTATTTT. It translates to CAISESGGPPTDTQYF.